Each of the 13 T cell receptor beta chains below was sequenced from the same sample in a study of blood T cell repertoires in COVID-19. The data were produced by immunoSEQ multiplex PCR, yet TCRdb's version contains in-frame clones alone and is incomplete. The table records under 200,000 clones, about 85% of them present only once. Sequencing input: peripheral blood. The source of these receptors is a man aged 40-49 years with acute or convalescent COVID-19.

The chain has TRBV5-1 and TRBJ2-5; possible D gene TRBD1, 5 bases. The germline V gene has CDR1 SGHRS and CDR2 YFSETQ. This CDR3 contains 11 residues. The V gene lost 1 base and the J gene lost 8 bases, with 6 bases spanning the gap. The CDR3 DNA reads as TGCGCCAGCAGCTTGAGGGGAACCCAGTACTTC. Translation: CASSLRGTQYF.

This chain joins TRBV27 and TRBJ2-7; the match to TRBD2 covers 8 bases. Germline-derived CDR1 and CDR2 are MNHEY and SMNVEV (reference sequence). V lost 4 bases, J lost 3 bases, and 5 bases stayed unmatched. CDR3 length: 14 residues. CDR3 nucleotides: TGTGCCAGCAGTTCGGGACTAGGGAGCTACGAGCAGTACTTC. It translates to CASSSGLGSYEQYF.

The V gene is TRBV29-1, the J gene TRBJ2-6; a weak D match, TRBD2 (6 bases). Trimming pared 2 bases from V and 4 bases from J, leaving 12 bases between. This CDR3 is built from 15 residues. Germline CDR1 SQVTM, CDR2 ANQGSEA. This CDR3 reads CSVEWRARGANVLTF. CDR3 in DNA: TGCAGCGTTGAATGGAGGGCTAGAGGGGCCAACGTCCTGACTTTC.

This chain joins TRBV28 and TRBJ2-3; a weak D match, TRBD2 (7 bases). Trimming shortened V by 8 bases and J by 2 bases, and 20 bases separated the two germline ends. Germline-derived CDR1 and CDR2 are MDHEN and SYDVKM. This CDR3 region has 16 residues. The CDR3 spells CASALQGGGSTDTQYF. CDR3 nucleotides: TGTGCCAGCGCCCTACAGGGAGGGGGGTCCACAGATACGCAGTATTTT. The full variable domain, with the rest looked up from reference TRBV28 and TRBJ2-3, is DVKVTQSSRYLVKRTGEKVFLECVQDMDHENMFWYRQDPGLGLRLIYFSYDVKMKEKGDIPEGYSVSREKKERFSLILESASTNQTSMYLCASALQGGGSTDTQYFGPGTRLTVL.

The rearrangement joins TRBV2 to TRBJ1-4; the D gene is possibly TRBD1 (6 bases). The CDR3 covers 14 residues. Per the germline V gene, CDR1 is SNHLY and CDR2 is FYNNEI. Deletions cut 7 bases from V and 1 base from J, with 10 bases between. DNA of the CDR3: TGTGCCAGCACGGCCAGGGGAACTAATGAAAAACTGTTTTTT. Translating it yields CASTARGTNEKLFF.

This chain joins TRBV19 and TRBJ2-1, with D possibly TRBD2 on 5 matching bases. The length of the CDR3 is 12 residues. Germline V gene sequence: CDR1 LNHDA, CDR2 SQIVND (reference sequence). Trimming pared 5 bases from V and 7 bases from J, leaving 9 bases between. CDR3 DNA: TGTGCCAGTAGTCCGGGGTGGAATGAGCAGTTCTTC. Protein sequence: CASSPGWNEQFF.

V and J are TRBV11-2 and TRBJ2-3; possible D gene TRBD2, 6 bases. V was cut by 1 base and J by 3 bases, with 17 bases left in between. Per the germline V gene, CDR1 is SGHAT and CDR2 is FQNNGV. The CDR3 runs to 17 residues. CDR3 amino acids: CASSLVGRAGGTDTQYF. The CDR3 DNA is TGTGCCAGCAGCTTAGTAGGCAGGGCAGGAGGGACAGATACGCAGTATTTT.

The chain has TRBV2 and TRBJ1-4; TRBD1 is a possible D gene (6 bases). The germline gives CDR1 SNHLY, CDR2 FYNNEI. V was trimmed by 4 bases and J by 7 bases, leaving 10 bases between them. The CDR3 has 13 residues. DNA of the CDR3: TGTGCCAGCAGTGGGGGGCCGAGTGAAAAACTGTTTTTT. Its protein is CASSGGPSEKLFF.

The V gene is TRBV15, the J gene TRBJ1-1, with TRBD1 as a possible D gene (5 bases). This CDR3 has 14 amino acids. V was pared by 0 bases and J by 1 base, with 6 bases between. Germline V gene lookup returns CDR1 LNHNV and CDR2 YYDKDF (reference sequence). The DNA for the CDR3 is TGTGCCACCAGCAGAGAGCAGGGGAACACTGAAGCTTTCTTT. Amino acid sequence: CATSREQGNTEAFF. Based on the CDR3 plus reference TRBV15 and TRBJ1-1, the full variable domain is DAMVIQNPRYQVTQFGKPVTLSCSQTLNHNVMYWYQQKSSQAPKLLFHYYDKDFNNEADTPDNFQSRRPNTSFCFLDIRSPGLGDTAMYLCATSREQGNTEAFFGQGTRLTVV.

The chain couples TRBV7-9 to TRBJ1-1; 8 bases are a match to TRBD1. The CDR3 has 16 residues. The V and J ends lost 5 bases and 1 base, in that order; junction bases with no gene match: 9. Per the germline V gene, CDR1 is SEHNR and CDR2 is FQNEAQ (reference sequence). The CDR3 region has the DNA TGTGCCAGCAGCCCCGACAGGGGTGGTAGGAACACTGAAGCTTTCTTT. It is translated as CASSPDRGGRNTEAFF.

This clone appeared once. The rearrangement links TRBV7-2 to TRBJ2-5; D possibly corresponds to TRBD1 (5 bases). The DNA end is a closer match to TRBJ2-7, so the J assignment may be wrong. CDR3 length equals 13 residues. Germline CDR1 is SGHTA and CDR2 is FQGNSA. The CDR3 spells CASSLGGHYEQYF. DNA of the CDR3: TGTGCCAGCAGCTTAGGTGGACACTACGAGCAGTACTTC.

The chain couples TRBV5-4 to TRBJ2-7; D might be TRBD1 (6 bases). This CDR3 is built from 12 residues. Germline V gene lookup returns CDR1 SGHNT and CDR2 YYREEE (reference sequence). V shed 2 bases and J shed 5 bases, with 8 bases lying between them. The CDR3 DNA is TGTGCCAGCAGCTTTACAGGGAACGAGCAGTACTTC. Its protein product is CASSFTGNEQYF.

The rearrangement uses TRBV27 and TRBJ2-7; D not certain. The germline V and J ends were trimmed by 1 base and 2 bases, with 9 bases remaining between them. Germline V gives CDR1 MNHEY, CDR2 SMNVEV (reference sequence). This CDR3 is built from 14 residues. In DNA form, the CDR3 reads TGTGCCAGCAGTTTATTTCCGTCTACCTACGAGCAGTACTTC. Protein product: CASSLFPSTYEQYF.